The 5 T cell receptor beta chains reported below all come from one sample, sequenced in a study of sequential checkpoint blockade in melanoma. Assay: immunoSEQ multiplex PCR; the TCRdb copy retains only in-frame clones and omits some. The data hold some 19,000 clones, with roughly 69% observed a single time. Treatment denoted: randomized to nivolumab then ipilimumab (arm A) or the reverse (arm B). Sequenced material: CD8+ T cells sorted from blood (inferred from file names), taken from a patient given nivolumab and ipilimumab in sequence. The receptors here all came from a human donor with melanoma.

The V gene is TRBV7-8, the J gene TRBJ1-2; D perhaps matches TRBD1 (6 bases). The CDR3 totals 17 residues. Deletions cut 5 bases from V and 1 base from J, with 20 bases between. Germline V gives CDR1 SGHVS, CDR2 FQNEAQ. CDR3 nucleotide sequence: TGTGCCAGCAGCCCTAGGGGGACCACGGGGCATAACTATGGCTACACCTTC. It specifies CASSPRGTTGHNYGYTF.

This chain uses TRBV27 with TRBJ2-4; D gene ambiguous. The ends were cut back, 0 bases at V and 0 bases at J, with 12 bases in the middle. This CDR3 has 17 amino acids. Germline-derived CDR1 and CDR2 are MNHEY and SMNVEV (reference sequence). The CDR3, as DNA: TGTGCCAGCAGTTTATCCGGTGCGAGGCTAGCCAAAAACATTCAGTACTTC. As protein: CASSLSGARLAKNIQYF.

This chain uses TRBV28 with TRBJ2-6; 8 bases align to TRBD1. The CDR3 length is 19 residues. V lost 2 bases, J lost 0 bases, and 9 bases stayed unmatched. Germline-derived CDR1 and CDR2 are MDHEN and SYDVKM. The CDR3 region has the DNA TGTGCCAGCAGTTTAAATCCGGGACAGGCGGTCTCTGGGGCCAACGTCCTGACTTTC. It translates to CASSLNPGQAVSGANVLTF.

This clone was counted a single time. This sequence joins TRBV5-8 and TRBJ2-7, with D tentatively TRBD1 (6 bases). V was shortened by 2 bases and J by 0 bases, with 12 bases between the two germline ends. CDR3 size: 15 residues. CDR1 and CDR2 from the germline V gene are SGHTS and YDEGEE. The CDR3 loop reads CASSLEGGVSYEQYF. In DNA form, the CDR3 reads TGTGCCAGCAGCTTAGAAGGGGGAGTCTCCTACGAGCAGTACTTC.

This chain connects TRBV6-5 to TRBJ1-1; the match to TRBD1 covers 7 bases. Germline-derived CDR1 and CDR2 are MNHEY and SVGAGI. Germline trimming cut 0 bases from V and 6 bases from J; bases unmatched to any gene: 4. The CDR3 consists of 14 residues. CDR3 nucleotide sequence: TGTGCCAGCAGTTACTCCCAGGGGGGCCCTGAAGCTTTCTTT. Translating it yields CASSYSQGGPEAFF.